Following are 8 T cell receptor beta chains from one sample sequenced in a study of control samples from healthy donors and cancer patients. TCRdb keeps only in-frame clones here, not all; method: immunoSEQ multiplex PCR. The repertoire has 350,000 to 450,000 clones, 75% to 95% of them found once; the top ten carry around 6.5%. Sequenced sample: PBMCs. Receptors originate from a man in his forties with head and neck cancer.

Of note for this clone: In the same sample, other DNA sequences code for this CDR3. The CDR3 loop is CASSLGTGGYTF. The DNA of the CDR3 is TGTGCCAGCAGCTTGGGTACAGGGGGCTACACCTTC. The chain recombines TRBV5-6 with TRBJ1-2; D is perhaps TRBD1 (6 bases). Germline V gene lookup returns CDR1 SGHDT and CDR2 YYEEEE. The CDR3 has 12 amino acids. Between the trimmed V and J ends, which lost 0 bases and 8 bases, there was a span of 8 bases.

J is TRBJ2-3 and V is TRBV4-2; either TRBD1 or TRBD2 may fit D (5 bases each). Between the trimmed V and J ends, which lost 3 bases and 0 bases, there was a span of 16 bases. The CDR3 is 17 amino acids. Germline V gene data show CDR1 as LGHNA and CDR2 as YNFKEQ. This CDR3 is CASSQEPGRGSTDTQYF. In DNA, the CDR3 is TGTGCCAGCAGCCAGGAACCGGGACGAGGGAGCACAGATACGCAGTATTTT.

The CDR3 nucleotides read TGTGCCAGCAGCCCCCTGGGGGAACGGGCTGAAGCTTTCTTT. Protein sequence: CASSPLGERAEAFF. This chain joins TRBV12-1 and TRBJ1-1. TRBV12-1 is assigned pseudogene status. CDR3 length: 14 residues.

In DNA, the CDR3 is TGTGCTAGTGGGCCGCGGACTAGCGGGAGCCGTAGGGGTGAGCAGTTCTTC. Residues: CASGPRTSGSRRGEQFF. This chain connects TRBV12-5 to TRBJ2-1, with 13 positions matching TRBD2. The V segment lost 6 bases and the J segment 9 bases; nucleotides outside the gene matches: 14. CDR1 LGHNT and CDR2 FRNRAP come from the germline V gene. The CDR3 consists of 17 residues.

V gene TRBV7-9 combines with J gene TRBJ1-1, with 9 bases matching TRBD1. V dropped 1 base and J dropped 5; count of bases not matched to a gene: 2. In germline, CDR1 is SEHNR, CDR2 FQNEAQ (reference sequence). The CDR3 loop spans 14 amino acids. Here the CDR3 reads CASSLGGTGTEAFF. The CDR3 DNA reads TGTGCCAGCAGCTTAGGCGGGACAGGGACTGAAGCTTTCTTT.

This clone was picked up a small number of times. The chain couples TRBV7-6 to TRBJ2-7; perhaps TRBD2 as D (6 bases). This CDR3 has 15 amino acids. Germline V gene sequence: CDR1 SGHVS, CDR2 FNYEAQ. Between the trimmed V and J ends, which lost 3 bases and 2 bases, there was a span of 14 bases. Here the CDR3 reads CASSLLDERAYEQYF. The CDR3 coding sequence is TGTGCCAGCAGCTTGCTGGACGAGCGGGCCTACGAGCAGTACTTC.

CDR3 loop: CASSQVSRDTQYF. The DNA of the CDR3 is TGCGCCAGCAGCCAAGTTAGCCGGGATACGCAGTATTTT. V is TRBV4-3 and J is TRBJ2-3; no definite D call. The V and J ends lost 1 base and 6 bases respectively, with 8 bases between them. The CDR3 sequence is 13 residues long. CDR1 LGHNA and CDR2 YSLEER come from the germline V gene.

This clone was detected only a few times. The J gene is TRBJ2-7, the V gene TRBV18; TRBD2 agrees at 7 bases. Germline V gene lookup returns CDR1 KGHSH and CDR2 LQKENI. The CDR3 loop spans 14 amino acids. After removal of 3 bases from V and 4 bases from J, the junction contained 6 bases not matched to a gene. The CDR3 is CASSPGASGYEQYF. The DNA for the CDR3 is TGTGCCAGCTCACCCGGGGCTAGCGGTTACGAGCAGTACTTC.